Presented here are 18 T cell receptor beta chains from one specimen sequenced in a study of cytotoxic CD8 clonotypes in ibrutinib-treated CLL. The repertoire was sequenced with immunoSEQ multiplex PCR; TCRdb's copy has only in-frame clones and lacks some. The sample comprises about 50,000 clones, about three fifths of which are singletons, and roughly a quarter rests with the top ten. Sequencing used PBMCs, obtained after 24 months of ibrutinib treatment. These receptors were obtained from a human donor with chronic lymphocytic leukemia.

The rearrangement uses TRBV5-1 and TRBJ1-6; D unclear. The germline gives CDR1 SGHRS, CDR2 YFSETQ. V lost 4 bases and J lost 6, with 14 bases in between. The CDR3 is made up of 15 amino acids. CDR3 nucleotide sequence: TGCGCCAGCAGCCGTTCATTCGCCTCTAATTCACCCCTCCACTTT. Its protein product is CASSRSFASNSPLHF.

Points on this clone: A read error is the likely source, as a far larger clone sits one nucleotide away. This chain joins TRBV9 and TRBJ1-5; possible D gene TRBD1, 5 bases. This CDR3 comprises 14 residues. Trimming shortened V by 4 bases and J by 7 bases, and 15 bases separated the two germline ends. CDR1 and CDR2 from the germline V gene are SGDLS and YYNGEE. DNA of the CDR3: TGTGCCAGCAGCCCTCCCGACGGGGCCCAGCCCCAGCATTTT. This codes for CASSPPDGAQPQHF.

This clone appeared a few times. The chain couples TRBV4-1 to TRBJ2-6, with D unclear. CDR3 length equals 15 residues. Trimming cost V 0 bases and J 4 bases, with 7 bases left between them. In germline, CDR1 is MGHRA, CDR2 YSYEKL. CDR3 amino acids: CASSQDPSGANVLTF. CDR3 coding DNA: TGCGCCAGCAGCCAAGATCCGTCCGGGGCCAACGTCCTGACTTTC.

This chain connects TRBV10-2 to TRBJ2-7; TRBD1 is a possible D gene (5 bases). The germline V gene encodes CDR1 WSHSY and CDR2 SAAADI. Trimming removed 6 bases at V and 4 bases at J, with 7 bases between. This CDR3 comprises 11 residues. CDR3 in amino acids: CASSSGYEQYF. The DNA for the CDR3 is TGCGCCAGCAGCTCAGGGTACGAGCAGTACTTC.

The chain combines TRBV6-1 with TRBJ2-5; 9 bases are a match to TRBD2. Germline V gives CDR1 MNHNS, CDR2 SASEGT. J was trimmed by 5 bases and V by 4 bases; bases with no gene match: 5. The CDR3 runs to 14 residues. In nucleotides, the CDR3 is TGTGCCAGCAGTGGGACTAGCGAATGGGAGACCCAGTACTTC. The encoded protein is CASSGTSEWETQYF.

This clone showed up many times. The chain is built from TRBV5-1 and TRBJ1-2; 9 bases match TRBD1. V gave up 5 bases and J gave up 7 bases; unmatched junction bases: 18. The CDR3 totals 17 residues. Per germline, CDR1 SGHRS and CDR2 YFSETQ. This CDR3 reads CASRAGTGTREALGYTF. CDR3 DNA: TGCGCCAGCAGGGCCGGGACAGGGACGCGGGAGGCTCTTGGCTACACCTTC.

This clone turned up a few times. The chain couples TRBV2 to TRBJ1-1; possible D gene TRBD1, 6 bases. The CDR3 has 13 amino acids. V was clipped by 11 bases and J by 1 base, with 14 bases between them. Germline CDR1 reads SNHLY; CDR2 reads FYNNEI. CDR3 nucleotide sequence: TGTGCCGTAAGACAGGATTGGAACACTGAAGCTTTCTTT. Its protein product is CAVRQDWNTEAFF.

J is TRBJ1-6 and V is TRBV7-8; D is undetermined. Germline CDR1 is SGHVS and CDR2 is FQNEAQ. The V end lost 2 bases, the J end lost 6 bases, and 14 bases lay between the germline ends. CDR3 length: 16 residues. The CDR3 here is CASSLRQLEGNSPLHF. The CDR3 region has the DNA TGTGCCAGCAGCTTACGTCAACTAGAGGGTAATTCACCCCTCCACTTT.

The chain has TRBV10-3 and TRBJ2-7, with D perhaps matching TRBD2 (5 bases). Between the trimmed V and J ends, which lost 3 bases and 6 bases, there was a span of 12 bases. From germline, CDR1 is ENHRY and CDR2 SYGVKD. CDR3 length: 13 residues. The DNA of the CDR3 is TGTGCCATCAGTGATGGGGTTGCGGGCGAGCAGTACTTC. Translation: CAISDGVAGEQYF.

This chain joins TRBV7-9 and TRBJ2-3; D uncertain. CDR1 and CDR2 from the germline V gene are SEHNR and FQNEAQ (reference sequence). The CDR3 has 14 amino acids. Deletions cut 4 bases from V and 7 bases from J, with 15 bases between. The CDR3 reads CASSWTAALNTQYF. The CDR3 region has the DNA TGTGCCAGCAGCTGGACGGCAGCGCTTAATACGCAGTATTTT.

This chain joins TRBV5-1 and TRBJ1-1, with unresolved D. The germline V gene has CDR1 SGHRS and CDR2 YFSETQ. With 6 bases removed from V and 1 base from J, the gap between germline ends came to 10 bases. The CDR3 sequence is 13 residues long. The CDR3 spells CASTFAANTEAFF. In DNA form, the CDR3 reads TGCGCCAGCACCTTCGCGGCGAACACTGAAGCTTTCTTT.

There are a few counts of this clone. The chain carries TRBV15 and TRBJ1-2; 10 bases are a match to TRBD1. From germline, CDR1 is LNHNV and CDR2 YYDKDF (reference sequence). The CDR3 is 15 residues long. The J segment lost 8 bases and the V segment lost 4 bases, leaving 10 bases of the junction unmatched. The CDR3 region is CATSTWDRGGEGYTF. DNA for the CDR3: TGTGCCACCAGCACCTGGGACAGGGGCGGGGAAGGCTACACCTTC.

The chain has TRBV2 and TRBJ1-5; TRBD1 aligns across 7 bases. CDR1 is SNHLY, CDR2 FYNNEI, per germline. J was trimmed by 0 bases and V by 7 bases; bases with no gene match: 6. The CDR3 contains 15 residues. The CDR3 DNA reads TGTGCCAGCAAGAAGACAGGGAGTAGCAATCAGCCCCAGCATTTT. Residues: CASKKTGSSNQPQHF.

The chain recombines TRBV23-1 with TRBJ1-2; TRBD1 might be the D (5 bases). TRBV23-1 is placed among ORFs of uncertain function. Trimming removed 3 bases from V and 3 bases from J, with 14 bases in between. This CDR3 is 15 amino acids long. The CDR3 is CASSHPGRRYYGYTF. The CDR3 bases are TGCGCCAGCAGTCACCCGGGACGACGGTACTATGGCTACACCTTC.

The CDR3: CASSRQGAGELFF. The CDR3 DNA reads as TGTGCCAGTAGTAGACAGGGGGCCGGGGAGCTGTTTTTT. The J gene is TRBJ2-2, the V gene TRBV19; 9 bases fit TRBD1. Germline V gene sequence: CDR1 LNHDA, CDR2 SQIVND (reference sequence). V gave up 4 bases and J gave up 6 bases; unmatched junction bases: 0. The CDR3 covers 13 residues.

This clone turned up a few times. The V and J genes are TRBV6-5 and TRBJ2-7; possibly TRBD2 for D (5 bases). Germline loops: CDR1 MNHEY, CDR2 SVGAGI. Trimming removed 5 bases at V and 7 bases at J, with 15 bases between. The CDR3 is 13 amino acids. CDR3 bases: TGTGCCAGCAGTAGCCCTACTAGAGCGGAGCAGTACTTC. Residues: CASSSPTRAEQYF.

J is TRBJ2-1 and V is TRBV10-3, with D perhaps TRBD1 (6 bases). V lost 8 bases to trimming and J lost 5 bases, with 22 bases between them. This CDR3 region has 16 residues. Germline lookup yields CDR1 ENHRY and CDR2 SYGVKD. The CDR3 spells CAISIVGALGHNEQFF. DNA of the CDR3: TGTGCCATCTCAATAGTGGGGGCCTTGGGGCACAATGAGCAGTTCTTC.

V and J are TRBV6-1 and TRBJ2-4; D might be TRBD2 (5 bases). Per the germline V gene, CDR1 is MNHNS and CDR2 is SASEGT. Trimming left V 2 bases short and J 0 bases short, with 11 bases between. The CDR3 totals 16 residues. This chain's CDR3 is CASSELGGLAKNIQYF. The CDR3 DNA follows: TGTGCCAGCAGTGAACTTGGCGGACTAGCCAAAAACATTCAGTACTTC.